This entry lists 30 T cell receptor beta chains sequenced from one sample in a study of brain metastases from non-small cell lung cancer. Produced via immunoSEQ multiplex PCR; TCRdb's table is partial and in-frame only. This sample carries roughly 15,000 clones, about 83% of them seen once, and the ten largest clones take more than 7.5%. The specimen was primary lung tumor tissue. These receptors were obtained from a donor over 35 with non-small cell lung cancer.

CDR3 DNA sequence: TGTGCCACCAGCAGATCGCGGGCCAGTAAGTGGGAACAGCCCCAGCATTTT. Protein product: CATSRSRASKWEQPQHF. The rearrangement links TRBV15 to TRBJ1-5; no clear D gene. Germline V gives CDR1 LNHNV, CDR2 YYDKDF (reference sequence). The CDR3 loop spans 17 amino acids. Between the trimmed V and J ends, which lost 2 bases and 7 bases, there was a span of 21 bases.

CDR3 sequence: CASSLGLHMQETQYF. CDR3 DNA: TGTGCCAGCAGCTTAGGACTCCATATGCAAGAGACCCAGTACTTC. The chain links TRBV7-9 to TRBJ2-5; unclear D gene. The CDR3 spans 15 residues. Germline lookup yields CDR1 SEHNR and CDR2 FQNEAQ (reference sequence). Deletions cut 1 base from V and 2 bases from J, with 11 bases between.

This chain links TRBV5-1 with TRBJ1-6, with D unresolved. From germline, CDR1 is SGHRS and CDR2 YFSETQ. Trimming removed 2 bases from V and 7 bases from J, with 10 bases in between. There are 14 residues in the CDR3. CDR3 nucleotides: TGCGCCAGCAGCTTTCAAGGTGAGAATTCACCCCTCCACTTT. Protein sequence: CASSFQGENSPLHF.

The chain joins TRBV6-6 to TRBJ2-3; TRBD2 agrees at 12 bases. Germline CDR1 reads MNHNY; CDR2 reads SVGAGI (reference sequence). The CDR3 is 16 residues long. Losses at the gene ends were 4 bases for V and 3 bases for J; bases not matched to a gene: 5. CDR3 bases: TGTGCCAGCAGTTCCGGACTAGCGGGGATAACAGATACGCAGTATTTT. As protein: CASSSGLAGITDTQYF.

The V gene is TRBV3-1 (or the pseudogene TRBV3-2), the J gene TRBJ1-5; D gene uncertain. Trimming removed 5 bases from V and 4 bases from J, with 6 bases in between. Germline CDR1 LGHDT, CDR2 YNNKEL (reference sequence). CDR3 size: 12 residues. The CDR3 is CASSSLNQPQHF. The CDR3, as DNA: TGTGCCAGCAGCTCCTTAAATCAGCCCCAGCATTTT.

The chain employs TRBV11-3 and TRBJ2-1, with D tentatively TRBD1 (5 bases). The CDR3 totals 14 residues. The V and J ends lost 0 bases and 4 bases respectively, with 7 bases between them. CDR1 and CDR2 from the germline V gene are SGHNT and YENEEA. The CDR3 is CASSLERGYNEQFF. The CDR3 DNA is TGTGCCAGCAGCTTAGAAAGGGGTTACAATGAGCAGTTCTTC. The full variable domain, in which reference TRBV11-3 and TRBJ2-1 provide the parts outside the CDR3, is EAGVVQSPRYKIIEKKQPVAFWCNPISGHNTLYWYLQNLGQGPELLIRYENEEAVDDSQLPKDRFSAERLKGVDSTLKIQPAELGDSAVYLCASSLERGYNEQFFGPGTRLTVL.

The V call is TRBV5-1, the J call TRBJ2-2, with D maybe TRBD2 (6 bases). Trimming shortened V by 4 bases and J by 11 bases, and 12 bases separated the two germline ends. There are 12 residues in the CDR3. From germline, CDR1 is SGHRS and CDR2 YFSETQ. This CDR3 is CASSLDYIELFF. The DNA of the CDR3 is TGCGCCAGCAGCCTGGACTACATAGAGCTGTTTTTT.

The CDR3 DNA reads TGTGCCAGCAGCCCACGGGGCGGAATAACCTACGAGCAGTACTTC. Amino acid sequence: CASSPRGGITYEQYF. This chain links TRBV9 with TRBJ2-7; tentatively, D is TRBD1 or TRBD2 (5 bases each). This CDR3 has 15 residues. CDR1 is SGDLS and CDR2 is YYNGEE in the germline V gene. Trimming cost V 4 bases and J 2 bases, with 16 bases left between them.

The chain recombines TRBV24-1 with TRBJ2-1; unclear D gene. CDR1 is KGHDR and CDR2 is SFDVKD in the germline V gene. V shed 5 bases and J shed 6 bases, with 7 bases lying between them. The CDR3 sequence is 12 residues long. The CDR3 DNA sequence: TGTGCCACCAGTGGAACTCTCAATGAGCAGTTCTTC. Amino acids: CATSGTLNEQFF.

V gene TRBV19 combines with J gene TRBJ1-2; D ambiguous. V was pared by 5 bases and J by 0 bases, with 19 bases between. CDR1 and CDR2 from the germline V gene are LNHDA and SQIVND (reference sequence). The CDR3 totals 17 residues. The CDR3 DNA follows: TGTGCCAGTAGTCTGGGAGGGTCCGCTGCCCCTAACTATGGCTACACCTTC. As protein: CASSLGGSAAPNYGYTF.

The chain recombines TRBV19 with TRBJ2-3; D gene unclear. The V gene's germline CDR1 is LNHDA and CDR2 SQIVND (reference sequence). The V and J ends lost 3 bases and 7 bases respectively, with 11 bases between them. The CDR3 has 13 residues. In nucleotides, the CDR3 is TGTGCCAGTAGTATCCTTACCTTAAATACGCAGTATTTT. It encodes CASSILTLNTQYF.

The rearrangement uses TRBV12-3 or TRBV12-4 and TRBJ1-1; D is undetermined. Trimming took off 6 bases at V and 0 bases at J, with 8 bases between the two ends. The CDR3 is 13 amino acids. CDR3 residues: CASRTGMNTEAFF. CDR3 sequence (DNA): TGTGCCAGCAGGACGGGCATGAACACTGAAGCTTTCTTT.

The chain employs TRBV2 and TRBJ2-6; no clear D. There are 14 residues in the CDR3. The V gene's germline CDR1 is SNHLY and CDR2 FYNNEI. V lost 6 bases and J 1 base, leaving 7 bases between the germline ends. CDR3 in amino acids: CASSQTSGANVLTF. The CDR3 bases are TGTGCCAGCAGCCAGACTTCTGGGGCCAACGTCCTGACTTTC.

CDR3 DNA: TGTGCCAGCAGTCGGGACCGTAAGGAGACCCAGTACTTC. As protein: CASSRDRKETQYF. The V call is TRBV6-5, the J call TRBJ2-5, with D possibly being TRBD1 or TRBD2 (5 bases each). Germline CDR1 MNHEY, CDR2 SVGAGI. The CDR3 is 13 amino acids. Trimming cost V 5 bases and J 5 bases, with 12 bases left between them.

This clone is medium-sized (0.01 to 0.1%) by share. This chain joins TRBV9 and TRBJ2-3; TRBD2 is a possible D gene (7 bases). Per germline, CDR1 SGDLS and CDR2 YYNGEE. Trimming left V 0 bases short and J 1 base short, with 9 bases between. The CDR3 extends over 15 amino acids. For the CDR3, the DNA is TGTGCCAGCAGCGTAGGGGAGGGGGGCACAGATACGCAGTATTTT. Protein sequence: CASSVGEGGTDTQYF.

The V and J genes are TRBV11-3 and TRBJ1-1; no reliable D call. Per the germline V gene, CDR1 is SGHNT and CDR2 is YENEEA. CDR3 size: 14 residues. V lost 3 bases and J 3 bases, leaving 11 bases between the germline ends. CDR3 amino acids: CASSFSGLDTEAFF. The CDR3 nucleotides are TGTGCCAGCAGCTTCTCGGGCCTGGACACTGAAGCTTTCTTT.

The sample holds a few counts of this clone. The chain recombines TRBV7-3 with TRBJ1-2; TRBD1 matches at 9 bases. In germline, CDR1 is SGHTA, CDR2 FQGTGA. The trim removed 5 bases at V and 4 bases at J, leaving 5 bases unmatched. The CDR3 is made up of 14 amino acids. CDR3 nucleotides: TGTGCCAGCAGCCCGGGACAGGGTCCCTATGGCTACACCTTC. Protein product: CASSPGQGPYGYTF. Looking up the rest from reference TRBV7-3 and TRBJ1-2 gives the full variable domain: GAGVSQTPSNKVTEKGKYVELRCDPISGHTALYWYRQSLGQGPEFLIYFQGTGAADDSGLPNDRFFAVRPEGSVSTLKIQRTERGDSAVYLCASSPGQGPYGYTFGSGTRLTVV.

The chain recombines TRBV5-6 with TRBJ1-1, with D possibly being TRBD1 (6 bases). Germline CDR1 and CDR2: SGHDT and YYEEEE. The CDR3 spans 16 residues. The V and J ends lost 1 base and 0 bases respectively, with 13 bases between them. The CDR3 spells CASSLWGAWVNTEAFF. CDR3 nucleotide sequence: TGTGCCAGCAGCTTGTGGGGGGCATGGGTGAACACTGAAGCTTTCTTT. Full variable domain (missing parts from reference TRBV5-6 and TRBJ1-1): DAGVTQSPTHLIKTRGQQVTLRCSPKSGHDTVSWYQQALGQGPQFIFQYYEEEERQRGNFPDRFSGHQFPNYSSELNVNALLLGDSALYLCASSLWGAWVNTEAFFGQGTRLTVV.

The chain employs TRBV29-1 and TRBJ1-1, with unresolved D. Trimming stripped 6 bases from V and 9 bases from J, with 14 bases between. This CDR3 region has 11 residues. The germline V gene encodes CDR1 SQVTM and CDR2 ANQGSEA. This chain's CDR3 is CSVPRESKAFF. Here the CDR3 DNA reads TGCAGCGTACCGAGGGAGTCAAAAGCTTTCTTT.

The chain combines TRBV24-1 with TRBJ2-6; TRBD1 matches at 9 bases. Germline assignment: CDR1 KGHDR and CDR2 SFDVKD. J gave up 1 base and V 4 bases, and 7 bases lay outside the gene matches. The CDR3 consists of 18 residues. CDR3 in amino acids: CATSDRTGGFSGANVLTF. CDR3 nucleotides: TGTGCCACCAGTGACCGTACAGGGGGCTTTTCTGGGGCCAACGTCCTGACTTTC.

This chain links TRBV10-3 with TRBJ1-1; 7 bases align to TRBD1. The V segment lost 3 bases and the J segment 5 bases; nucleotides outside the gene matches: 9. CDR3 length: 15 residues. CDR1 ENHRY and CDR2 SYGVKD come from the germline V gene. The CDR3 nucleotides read TGTGCCATCAGTGACCTGGGACAGAGGGGGACTGAAGCTTTCTTT. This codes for CAISDLGQRGTEAFF.

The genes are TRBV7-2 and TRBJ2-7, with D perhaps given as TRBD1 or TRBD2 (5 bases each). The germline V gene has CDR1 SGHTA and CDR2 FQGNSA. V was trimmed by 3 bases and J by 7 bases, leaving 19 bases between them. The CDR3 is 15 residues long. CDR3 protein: CASSLGPTQDIEQYF. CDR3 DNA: TGTGCCAGCAGCTTGGGACCAACGCAAGATATAGAGCAGTACTTC.

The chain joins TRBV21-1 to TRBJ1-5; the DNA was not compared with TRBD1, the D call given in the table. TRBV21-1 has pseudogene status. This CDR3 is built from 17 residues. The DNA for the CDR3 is TGTGCCAGCAGCAAGCTCAAGGGGCGCAGGGGGAGTCAGCCCCAGCATTTT. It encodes CASSKLKGRRGSQPQHF.

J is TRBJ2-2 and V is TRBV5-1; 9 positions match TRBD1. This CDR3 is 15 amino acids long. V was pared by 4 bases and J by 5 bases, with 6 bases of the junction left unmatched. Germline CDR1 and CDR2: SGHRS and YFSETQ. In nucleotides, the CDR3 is TGCGCCAGCAGCCCCGGGACAGGGAGAACCGGGGAGCTGTTTTTT. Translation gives CASSPGTGRTGELFF.

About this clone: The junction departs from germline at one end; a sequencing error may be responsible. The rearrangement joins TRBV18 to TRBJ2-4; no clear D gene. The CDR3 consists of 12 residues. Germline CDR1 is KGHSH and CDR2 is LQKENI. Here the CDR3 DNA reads TGTGCCAGCTCACCACCCAGGACCCCTTTAAACTTC. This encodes CASSPPRTPLNF. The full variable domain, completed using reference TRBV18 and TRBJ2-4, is NAGVMQNPRHLVRRRGQEARLRCSPMKGHSHVYWYRQLPEEGLKFMVYLQKENIIDESGMPKERFSAEFPKEGPSILRIQQVVRGDSAAYFCASSPPRTPLNFGAGTRLSVL.

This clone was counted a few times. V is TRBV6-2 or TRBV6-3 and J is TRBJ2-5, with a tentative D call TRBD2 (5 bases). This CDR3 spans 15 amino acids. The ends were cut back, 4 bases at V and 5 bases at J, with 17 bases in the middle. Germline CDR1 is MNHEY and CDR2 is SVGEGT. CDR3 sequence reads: CASSSSTSLGETQYF. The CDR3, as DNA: TGTGCCAGCAGTTCAAGTACTAGTTTAGGGGAGACCCAGTACTTC.

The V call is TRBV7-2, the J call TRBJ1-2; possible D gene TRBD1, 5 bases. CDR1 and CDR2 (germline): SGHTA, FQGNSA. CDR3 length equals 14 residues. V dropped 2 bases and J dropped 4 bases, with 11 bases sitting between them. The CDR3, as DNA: TGTGCCAGCAGCTTATCGACAGCCAGCTATGGCTACACCTTC. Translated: CASSLSTASYGYTF. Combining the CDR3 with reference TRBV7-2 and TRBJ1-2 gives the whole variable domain GAGVSQSPSNKVTEKGKDVELRCDPISGHTALYWYRQSLGQGLEFLIYFQGNSAPDKSGLPSDRFSAERTGGSVSTLTIQRTQQEDSAVYLCASSLSTASYGYTFGSGTRLTVV.

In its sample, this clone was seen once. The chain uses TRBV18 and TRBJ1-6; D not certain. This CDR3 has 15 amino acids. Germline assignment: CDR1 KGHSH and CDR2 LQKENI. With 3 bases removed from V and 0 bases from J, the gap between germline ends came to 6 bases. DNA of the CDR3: TGTGCCAGCTCACCGCAGAGCTCCTATAATTCACCCCTCCACTTT. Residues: CASSPQSSYNSPLHF.

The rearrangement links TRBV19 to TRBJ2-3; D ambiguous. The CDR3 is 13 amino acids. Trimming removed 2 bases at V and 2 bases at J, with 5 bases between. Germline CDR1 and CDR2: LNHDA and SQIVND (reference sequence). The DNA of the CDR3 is TGTGCCAGTAGTATAAGGGACACAGATACGCAGTATTTT. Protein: CASSIRDTDTQYF.

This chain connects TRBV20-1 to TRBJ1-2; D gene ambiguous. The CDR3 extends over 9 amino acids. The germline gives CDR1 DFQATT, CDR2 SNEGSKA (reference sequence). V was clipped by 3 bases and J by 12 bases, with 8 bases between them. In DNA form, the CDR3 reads TGCAGTGCTAGTCCCGTGGACACCTTC. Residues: CSASPVDTF.